The 28 T cell receptor beta chains in this list originate from one sample, sequenced in a study of regulatory T cells in long-lasting Graves disease. Indicated time point: persistent/refractory GD, antithyroid drugs over 5 years with positive TRAb. PBMC-extracted RNA yielded the TCR library. TCR beta libraries were built with iRepertoire HTBI primers and Arm-PCR of CDR3 regions. MiXCR was run by TCRdb on the multiplex PCR reads, yielding one entry per CDR3 protein. The sample holds 650,000 to 700,000 distinct CDR3 sequences, around 30% seen once. Sequencing used peripheral blood mononuclear cells (PBMCs), obtained when the disease was refractory, from a patient treated with antithyroid drugs. The receptors shown here come from a female donor with Graves disease.

The genes are TRBV5-1 and TRBJ1-6, with 7 bases lining up with TRBD1. This CDR3 contains 17 residues. The ends lost 1 base at V and 7 bases at J; junction bases unmatched: 11. Germline V lookup: CDR1 SGHRS, CDR2 YFSETQ. The CDR3 DNA reads as TGCGCCAGCAGCTTGTCTAGGACAGGCGAGGGCAATTCACCCCTCCACTTT. Encoded protein: CASSLSRTGEGNSPLHF.

This clonotype was detected ten times or more. The chain is built from TRBV2 and TRBJ1-2, with 7 bases that match TRBD1. The CDR3 extends over 13 amino acids. Germline V gene lookup returns CDR1 SNHLY and CDR2 FYNNEI. J lost 6 bases, V lost 4 bases, and 5 bases had no gene match. CDR3 DNA sequence: TGTGCCAGCAGTGTGCGCAGGGGGGATGGCTACACCTTC. Its translation is CASSVRRGDGYTF.

The chain uses TRBV3-1 and TRBJ2-7, with TRBD2 identical over 10 bases. There are 16 residues in the CDR3. Germline V gives CDR1 LGHDT, CDR2 YNNKEL (reference sequence). V shed 4 bases and J 6 bases; nucleotides not matched to a gene: 12. The CDR3 DNA sequence: TGTGCCAGCAGCCCAAACCACCTAGCGGGAGCTGTCGAGCAGTACTTC. This encodes CASSPNHLAGAVEQYF.

Only a few counts were recorded for this clonotype. The chain joins TRBV3-1 to TRBJ1-2, with D possibly being TRBD1 (6 bases). The germline V and J ends were trimmed by 3 bases and 6 bases, with 14 bases remaining between them. The CDR3 contains 14 residues. Germline loops: CDR1 LGHDT, CDR2 YNNKEL (reference sequence). In DNA form, the CDR3 reads TGTGCCAGCAGCCACGGTTGGGGGGCTGATGGCTACACCTTC. It yields the protein CASSHGWGADGYTF.

This clonotype was recorded many times. The chain employs TRBV3-1 and TRBJ1-4, with no clear D. Germline lookup yields CDR1 LGHDT and CDR2 YNNKEL (reference sequence). The CDR3 has 12 amino acids. V lost 1 base and J lost 6, with 3 bases in between. The CDR3 DNA reads as TGTGCCAGCAGCCAAGCTGATGAAAAACTGTTTTTT. Protein sequence: CASSQADEKLFF. The variable domain in full, completed from reference TRBV3-1 and TRBJ1-4, reads DTAVSQTPKYLVTQMGNDKSIKCEQNLGHDTMYWYKQDSKKFLKIMFSYNNKELIINETVPNRFSPKSPDKAHLNLHINSLELGDSAVYFCASSQADEKLFFGSGTQLSVL.

The V gene is TRBV27, the J gene TRBJ2-1; the D is unclear. In germline, CDR1 is MNHEY, CDR2 SMNVEV (reference sequence). This CDR3 is 15 amino acids long. V gave up 0 bases and J gave up 0 bases, with 6 bases separating them. DNA for the CDR3: TGTGCCAGCAGTTTATCGCTAGACTCCTACAATGAGCAGTTCTTC. This encodes CASSLSLDSYNEQFF.

V and J are TRBV4-1 and TRBJ1-1; 7 bases map to TRBD1. V gave up 0 bases and J gave up 0 bases; unmatched junction bases: 1. Per germline, CDR1 MGHRA and CDR2 YSYEKL. This CDR3 is 15 amino acids long. The CDR3 loop is CASSQEGQMNTEAFF. The CDR3 DNA follows: TGCGCCAGCAGCCAAGAGGGACAGATGAACACTGAAGCTTTCTTT.

J is TRBJ1-2 and V is TRBV6-2 or TRBV6-3; D gene ambiguous. CDR3 length equals 14 residues. V lost 2 bases, J lost 0 bases, and 7 bases lay in between. The germline V gene has CDR1 MNHEY and CDR2 SVGEGT. CDR3 DNA: TGTGCCAGCAGTTACCCCGAACCTAACTATGGCTACACCTTC. It yields the protein CASSYPEPNYGYTF.

This clonotype was counted ten times or more. This sequence joins TRBV2 and TRBJ2-5, with D possibly TRBD1 on 6 matching bases. The germline V gene encodes CDR1 SNHLY and CDR2 FYNNEI. V was trimmed by 7 bases and J by 2 bases, leaving 17 bases between them. This CDR3 region has 15 residues. In DNA form, the CDR3 reads TGTGCCAGCACCGGAAGTGGACAGTCTCAAGAGACCCAGTACTTC. Its translation is CASTGSGQSQETQYF.

The chain carries TRBV7-9 and TRBJ1-1; 7 bases agree with TRBD1. V was pared by 2 bases and J by 4 bases, with 4 bases of the junction left unmatched. Per germline, CDR1 SEHNR and CDR2 FQNEAQ (reference sequence). CDR3 length: 14 amino acids. CDR3 DNA sequence: TGTGCCAGCAGCTTACTGACAGGGAGCACTGAAGCTTTCTTT. Its protein product is CASSLLTGSTEAFF.

This clonotype was observed a few times. V gene TRBV28 combines with J gene TRBJ1-5; 10 bases are a match to TRBD1. Unmatched junction bases numbered 5, after V lost 5 bases and J lost 1 base. CDR3 length: 16 amino acids. CDR1 and CDR2 from the germline V gene are MDHEN and SYDVKM. In DNA form, the CDR3 reads TGTGCCAGCAGTCCGGGACAGGGGATAAGCAATCAGCCCCAGCATTTT. Protein sequence: CASSPGQGISNQPQHF.

The chain links TRBV3-1 to TRBJ2-1, with D perhaps TRBD2 (6 bases). The V and J ends lost 0 bases and 1 base respectively, with 16 bases between them. This CDR3 is 18 amino acids long. Germline V gene sequence: CDR1 LGHDT, CDR2 YNNKEL (reference sequence). CDR3 in DNA: TGTGCCAGCAGCCAAGAGGGGGGTCCCGTAGAGTCCTACAATGAGCAGTTCTTC. Translating gives CASSQEGGPVESYNEQFF.

Remarks on this clonotype: A read error may explain this, as a much larger clone is one base away. The chain is built from TRBV2 and TRBJ2-5; D remains unclear. CDR1 is SNHLY and CDR2 is FYNNEI in the germline V gene. This CDR3 has 13 residues. The CDR3 DNA is TGTGCCAGCGGTGAAGCTAGGATGGGGACCCAGTACTTC. It encodes CASGEARMGTQYF.

This clonotype was observed a handful of times. This chain joins TRBV7-9 and TRBJ2-5; no clear D gene. CDR3 size: 13 residues. With 5 bases removed from V and 7 bases from J, the gap between germline ends came to 14 bases. The germline V gene has CDR1 SEHNR and CDR2 FQNEAQ (reference sequence). The CDR3 region is CASSADMRGTQYF. DNA for the CDR3: TGTGCCAGCAGCGCCGACATGAGAGGGACCCAGTACTTC.

This clonotype was observed a handful of times. The chain couples TRBV20-1 to TRBJ2-7, with D uncertain. CDR3 length: 12 amino acids. Per the germline V gene, CDR1 is DFQATT and CDR2 is SNEGSKA (reference sequence). Trimming removed 1 base from V and 5 bases from J, with 9 bases in between. CDR3 sequence (DNA): TGCAGTGCTAGAGGGCCACCTGACGAGCAGTACTTC. As protein: CSARGPPDEQYF.

The chain links TRBV20-1 to TRBJ1-2; D not certain. This CDR3 has 12 residues. Trimming shortened V by 6 bases and J by 2 bases, and 10 bases separated the two germline ends. Germline assignment: CDR1 DFQATT and CDR2 SNEGSKA (reference sequence). The CDR3 protein is CSATDQNYGYTF. DNA of the CDR3: TGCAGTGCAACCGACCAAAACTATGGCTACACCTTC.

A few counts support this clonotype. As DNA, the CDR3 is TGTGCCAGCAGCTTAGACACGGGGCGCGGAGAGACCCAGTACTTC. It codes for CASSLDTGRGETQYF. This chain joins TRBV11-2 and TRBJ2-5, with D perhaps given as TRBD1 or TRBD2 (5 bases each). V lost 0 bases and J 4 bases, leaving 12 bases between the germline ends. Per germline, CDR1 SGHAT and CDR2 FQNNGV. The CDR3 is 15 residues long.

As to this clonotype: A read error may be the cause here, since a much bigger clone is one base away. The V gene is TRBV5-5, the J gene TRBJ2-5, with TRBD2 matching 7 bases. Germline CDR1 is SGHKS and CDR2 is YYEKEE (reference sequence). The CDR3 consists of 18 residues. J was trimmed by 3 bases and V by 2 bases; bases with no gene match: 16. The CDR3 loop is CASSLDYLGAGLEETQYF. CDR3 bases: TGTGCCAGCAGCTTAGACTACCTGGGAGCGGGATTAGAAGAGACCCAGTACTTC. Supplemented by reference TRBV5-5 and TRBJ2-5, the full variable domain reads DAGVTQSPTHLIKTRGQQVTLRCSPISGHKSVSWYQQVLGQGPQFIFQYYEKEERGRGNFPDRFSARQFPNYSSELNVNALLLGDSALYLCASSLDYLGAGLEETQYFGPGTRLLVL.

This clonotype was counted many times. The chain employs TRBV11-3 and TRBJ1-1; unclear D gene. V lost 2 bases and J lost 5, with 9 bases in between. From germline, CDR1 is SGHNT and CDR2 YENEEA. The CDR3 covers 13 residues. CDR3 region: CASSLTWETEAFF. DNA for the CDR3: TGTGCCAGCAGCTTAACCTGGGAAACTGAAGCTTTCTTT.

This chain connects TRBV7-3 to TRBJ1-2; D is unresolved. Deletions cut 5 bases from V and 8 bases from J, with 12 bases between. Germline CDR1 and CDR2: SGHTA and FQGTGA. The CDR3 is 12 residues long. The CDR3 DNA reads TGTGCCAGCAGCCCTGATGGCAGGGGCTACACCTTC. Translation gives CASSPDGRGYTF.

The CDR3 DNA is TGCAGTGCTCAACGAGACGGGAACACTGAAGCTTTCTTT. Its translation is CSAQRDGNTEAFF. The chain joins TRBV20-1 to TRBJ1-1; D call uncertain. Trimming shortened V by 5 bases and J by 1 base, and 11 bases separated the two germline ends. There are 13 residues in the CDR3. In germline, CDR1 is DFQATT, CDR2 SNEGSKA (reference sequence).

This clonotype was observed a few times. The chain employs TRBV12-3 or TRBV12-4 and TRBJ1-1; D is uncertain. This CDR3 is built from 13 residues. Trimming took 3 bases from V and 7 from J, leaving 12 bases between them. The CDR3 nucleotides are TGTGCCAGCAGTTTGATGCACGTGGGTGAAGCTTTCTTT. This gives the protein CASSLMHVGEAFF.

At least ten counts were recorded for this clonotype. The V and J genes are TRBV6-1 and TRBJ1-1, with D unclear. Germline V lookup: CDR1 MNHNS, CDR2 SASEGT. Trimming removed 4 bases at V and 1 base at J, with 7 bases between. The CDR3 runs 13 residues. CDR3 sequence reads: CASSADWNTEAFF. CDR3 bases: TGTGCCAGCAGTGCGGACTGGAACACTGAAGCTTTCTTT.

The table lists this clonotype with many counts. The chain recombines TRBV28 with TRBJ2-7, with D unresolved. The CDR3 length is 14 residues. Per the germline V gene, CDR1 is MDHEN and CDR2 is SYDVKM. The V end was cut by 6 bases, the J end by 0 bases, with 12 bases between. The CDR3 is CASSHNGSSYEQYF. The CDR3 bases are TGTGCCAGCAGCCACAATGGAAGCTCCTACGAGCAGTACTTC.

This clonotype was seen at least ten times. The V gene is TRBV12-3 or TRBV12-4, the J gene TRBJ1-6, with D perhaps TRBD1 (5 bases). This CDR3 contains 12 residues. V gave up 8 bases and J gave up 6 bases, with 8 bases separating them. The CDR3 region has the DNA TGTGCCAGCGGGACGGCTAATTCACCCCTCCACTTT. It is translated as CASGTANSPLHF.

J is TRBJ1-2 and V is TRBV6-1, with 11 bases that match TRBD1. Germline V CDR1 and CDR2: MNHNS, SASEGT. The CDR3 is made up of 14 amino acids. Trimming at V came to 5 bases and at J to 7 bases, leaving 6 bases not matched to a gene. The CDR3 DNA sequence: TGTGCCAGCAGTCAAGGGGACAGGGGGTTTGGCTACACCTTC. Translating gives CASSQGDRGFGYTF.

This clonotype was seen ten or more times. The chain is built from TRBV6-2 or TRBV6-3 and TRBJ1-6; D ambiguous. Germline loops: CDR1 MNHEY, CDR2 SVGEGT. The CDR3 totals 18 residues. V was shortened by 0 bases and J by 2 bases, with 14 bases between the two germline ends. The CDR3 sequence is CASSYSRPKVTYNSPLHF. CDR3 nucleotides: TGTGCCAGCAGTTACTCCCGGCCCAAGGTCACCTATAATTCACCCCTCCACTTT.

Only a few counts were recorded for this clonotype. V usage is TRBV7-9 and J usage is TRBJ2-2, with D perhaps TRBD2 (5 bases). The CDR3 is 15 residues long. With 3 bases removed from V and 4 bases from J, the gap between germline ends came to 12 bases. CDR1 SEHNR and CDR2 FQNEAQ come from the germline V gene (reference sequence). The CDR3 spells CASSFSWRITGELFF. The CDR3 nucleotides are TGTGCCAGCAGCTTTTCTTGGAGGATCACCGGGGAGCTGTTTTTT.